The 28 T cell receptor beta chains below come from one sample, sequenced in a study of cytomegalovirus exposure and HLA in healthy donors. The PCR employed 60 Vbeta primers together with 13 Jbeta primers. Only in-frame clones appear in the TCRdb table, and some are missing; sequencing was by immunoSEQ multiplex PCR. The repertoire holds tens of thousands of clones, around 8% seen once, with 2% to 2.5% in the top ten. Sample: PBMCs. These TCRs come from a man aged 50-60 years in good health and CMV-seronegative.

This clone was picked up a small number of times. The sample has other DNA sequences that encode this CDR3 too. The chain uses TRBV5-6 and TRBJ1-4, with D uncertain. This CDR3 is 15 amino acids long. The germline V gene encodes CDR1 SGHDT and CDR2 YYEEEE. Deletions cut 0 bases from V and 8 bases from J, with 14 bases between. CDR3 coding DNA: TGTGCCAGCAGCTTGGACACCGTACGAAACGAAAAACTGTTTTTT. It codes for CASSLDTVRNEKLFF.

A few counts support this clone. This chain connects TRBV6-5 to TRBJ2-7, with a tentative D call TRBD2 (6 bases). The germline V gene has CDR1 MNHEY and CDR2 SVGAGI. The CDR3 length is 13 residues. Trimming took off 8 bases at V and 3 bases at J, with 14 bases between the two ends. CDR3 sequence: CASAGRDRYEQYF. DNA for the CDR3: TGTGCCAGCGCCGGGCGGGATCGCTACGAGCAGTACTTC.

In this sample, this clone turned up a few times. The rearrangement uses TRBV27 and TRBJ2-7, with 7 bases aligning to TRBD1. The CDR3 contains 14 residues. After removal of 5 bases from V and 5 bases from J, the junction contained 9 bases not matched to a gene. Germline V gene data show CDR1 as MNHEY and CDR2 as SMNVEV (reference sequence). The CDR3 DNA follows: TGTGCCAGCAGTCCAGACAGGGCAAACGACGAGCAGTACTTC. This codes for CASSPDRANDEQYF.

This rearrangement joins TRBV15 to TRBJ2-2, with D perhaps TRBD2 (5 bases). Trimming removed 8 bases from V and 8 bases from J, with 15 bases in between. The germline V gene has CDR1 LNHNV and CDR2 YYDKDF (reference sequence). This CDR3 spans 13 amino acids. The CDR3 loop is CATGGLRRGELFF. The CDR3 bases are TGTGCCACCGGCGGACTGAGACGAGGGGAGCTGTTTTTT.

This clone was seen a few times. The chain employs TRBV13 and TRBJ2-3; the D is unclear. This CDR3 has 14 residues. V shed 8 bases and J shed 6 bases, with 18 bases lying between them. Germline CDR1 is PRHDT and CDR2 is FYEKMQ (reference sequence). CDR3 in DNA: TGTGCCAGCCGGCGTGCAGGCACCCGGGATACGCAGTATTTT. This codes for CASRRAGTRDTQYF. Full variable domain (remainder filled in from reference TRBV13 and TRBJ2-3): AAGVIQSPRHLIKEKRETATLKCYPIPRHDTVYWYQQGPGQDPQFLISFYEKMQSDKGSIPDRFSAQQFSDYHSELNMSSLELGDSALYFCASRRAGTRDTQYFGPGTRLTVL.

This chain uses TRBV27 with TRBJ1-1; 7 bases line up with TRBD1. J was trimmed by 5 bases and V by 8 bases; bases with no gene match: 2. The CDR3 runs to 11 residues. Germline-derived CDR1 and CDR2 are MNHEY and SMNVEV (reference sequence). The CDR3 bases are TGTGCCAGCCAGGGGGGAACTGAAGCTTTCTTT. Its protein product is CASQGGTEAFF.

This clone was seen a handful of times. DNA of the CDR3: TGTGCCAGCAGTCCTCTAGCGGGAGGGCCCCGTGAGCAGTTCTTC. Protein: CASSPLAGGPREQFF. The V call is TRBV28, the J call TRBJ2-1; 12 positions match TRBD2. V lost 5 bases, J lost 9 bases, and 8 bases stayed unmatched. The CDR3 is made up of 15 amino acids. Per the germline V gene, CDR1 is MDHEN and CDR2 is SYDVKM.

This clone was counted only a few times. This rearrangement joins TRBV5-5 to TRBJ1-1; D gene uncertain. Per the germline V gene, CDR1 is SGHKS and CDR2 is YYEKEE (reference sequence). V was cut by 5 bases and J by 3 bases, with 11 bases left in between. The CDR3 length is 13 residues. This chain's CDR3 is CASRFEPDTEAFF. For the CDR3, the DNA is TGTGCCAGCAGATTCGAACCGGACACTGAAGCTTTCTTT.

This chain links TRBV9 with TRBJ2-2, with D hard to call. CDR1 is SGDLS, CDR2 YYNGEE, per germline. Trimming stripped 1 base from V and 2 bases from J, with 6 bases between. This CDR3 comprises 14 residues. CDR3 in DNA: TGTGCCAGCAGCGTACGTTTCAACACCGGGGAGCTGTTTTTT. Translating gives CASSVRFNTGELFF.

This clone showed up just a few times. V and J are TRBV4-1 and TRBJ2-2; D uncertain. V lost 5 bases and J lost 1, with 8 bases in between. Germline CDR1 MGHRA, CDR2 YSYEKL. The CDR3 is made up of 14 amino acids. This CDR3 is CASSFRQNTGELFF. CDR3 DNA sequence: TGCGCCAGCAGCTTTCGACAGAACACCGGGGAGCTGTTTTTT.

This chain links TRBV25-1 with TRBJ2-3; tentatively, D is TRBD2 (5 bases). Germline V gene data show CDR1 as MGHDK and CDR2 as SYGVNS. This CDR3 spans 16 amino acids. Trimming left V 2 bases short and J 1 base short, with 13 bases between. The CDR3 protein is CASSELFRDGTDTQYF. CDR3 nucleotide sequence: TGTGCCAGCAGTGAACTCTTTCGGGATGGCACAGATACGCAGTATTTT.

This clone was recorded a few times. The chain is built from TRBV6-1 and TRBJ2-7; weak D call: TRBD2 (5 bases). Germline lookup yields CDR1 MNHNS and CDR2 SASEGT. The CDR3 runs to 13 residues. Between the trimmed V and J ends, which lost 5 bases and 1 base, there was a span of 9 bases. For the CDR3, the DNA is TGTGCCAGCAGTCACGGGAAATCCTACGAGCAGTACTTC. This translates into CASSHGKSYEQYF.

The chain links TRBV6-5 to TRBJ1-1; D not certain. Trimming cost V 0 bases and J 2 bases, with 7 bases left between them. The CDR3 is 14 residues long. Germline CDR1 MNHEY, CDR2 SVGAGI. The CDR3 is CASSYSAQNTEAFF. CDR3 bases: TGTGCCAGCAGTTACTCGGCCCAAAACACTGAAGCTTTCTTT.

This clone was observed a few times. The rearrangement joins TRBV7-9 to TRBJ1-1, with D possibly TRBD1 on 5 matching bases. Germline assignment: CDR1 SEHNR and CDR2 FQNEAQ (reference sequence). V lost 1 base and J 8 bases, leaving 11 bases between the germline ends. The CDR3 spans 13 residues. The CDR3 is CASSLEGAGEAFF. The CDR3 nucleotides read TGTGCCAGCAGCTTAGAAGGGGCCGGCGAAGCTTTCTTT. The full variable domain, in which reference TRBV7-9 and TRBJ1-1 provide the parts outside the CDR3, is DTGVSQNPRHKITKRGQNVTFRCDPISEHNRLYWYRQTLGQGPEFLTYFQNEAQLEKSRLLSDRFSAERPKGSFSTLEIQRTEQGDSAMYLCASSLEGAGEAFFGQGTRLTVV.

The sample holds many counts of this clone. J is TRBJ1-2 and V is TRBV28; D may be TRBD1 (5 bases). The germline CDR1 and CDR2 sequences are MDHEN and SYDVKM. V lost 6 bases and J lost 8, with 16 bases in between. The CDR3 has 13 residues. The CDR3 region is CASSRDRLGGYTF. CDR3 nucleotide sequence: TGTGCCAGCAGCCGAGACAGACTCGGAGGCTACACCTTC.

Only a few counts were recorded for this clone. The genes are TRBV7-9 and TRBJ2-6; the match to TRBD1 covers 9 bases. The V segment lost 2 bases and the J segment 3 bases; nucleotides outside the gene matches: 11. The CDR3 consists of 19 residues. CDR1 and CDR2 (germline): SEHNR, FQNEAQ (reference sequence). CDR3 in amino acids: CASSLKPLQGASGANVLTF. The CDR3 DNA is TGTGCCAGCAGCTTAAAGCCCTTACAGGGGGCAAGTGGGGCCAACGTCCTGACTTTC.

This clone was seen more than once but under ten times. The rearrangement links TRBV27 to TRBJ2-2; the match to TRBD2 covers 8 bases. This CDR3 has 13 amino acids. The V gene's germline CDR1 is MNHEY and CDR2 SMNVEV (reference sequence). The junction had 3 bases not matched to a gene; V was cut back by 6 bases and J by 6 bases. The CDR3 nucleotides read TGTGCCAGCAGGACCGGGGGGGCCGGGGAGCTGTTTTTT. It yields the protein CASRTGGAGELFF.

The chain recombines TRBV7-2 with TRBJ2-1; the match to TRBD2 covers 9 bases. With 7 bases clipped from V and 0 bases from J, the junction kept 13 bases outside the gene matches. This CDR3 contains 18 residues. Per the germline V gene, CDR1 is SGHTA and CDR2 is FQGNSA. The CDR3 DNA reads as TGTGCCAGCACCTCCGGGACTAGCTGGGGGCGCTCCTACAATGAGCAGTTCTTC. Translation: CASTSGTSWGRSYNEQFF.

CDR3 sequence: CASSFVSRGGYEQYF. DNA for the CDR3: TGTGCCAGCAGTTTTGTCTCCCGCGGGGGTTACGAGCAGTACTTC. The genes are TRBV28 and TRBJ2-7; 7 nucleotides match TRBD2. The CDR3 sequence is 15 residues long. V lost 3 bases to trimming and J lost 4 bases; unmatched junction nucleotides: 9. In germline, CDR1 is MDHEN, CDR2 SYDVKM.

This clone was observed a few times. CDR3 region: CASSPTSGTTDTQYF. In DNA, the CDR3 is TGTGCCAGCTCACCCACTAGCGGGACCACAGATACGCAGTATTTT. The V call is TRBV18, the J call TRBJ2-3; 10 nucleotides align to TRBD2. After removal of 3 bases from V and 2 bases from J, the junction contained 2 bases not matched to a gene. Germline CDR1 and CDR2: KGHSH and LQKENI. This CDR3 has 15 amino acids.

The gene calls are TRBV7-9 and TRBJ1-1, with 7 positions matching TRBD1. Germline CDR1 and CDR2: SEHNR and FQNEAQ (reference sequence). The trim removed 1 base at V and 4 bases at J, leaving 6 bases unmatched. CDR3 length: 15 amino acids. The chain's CDR3 is CASSLGQGRGTEAFF. The CDR3 DNA reads as TGTGCCAGCAGCTTAGGACAGGGTCGGGGCACTGAAGCTTTCTTT.

This clone has only a few counts. The J gene is TRBJ1-2, the V gene TRBV6-1; the D gene is possibly TRBD1 (6 bases). Germline V CDR1 and CDR2: MNHNS, SASEGT. V was pared by 4 bases and J by 4 bases, with 10 bases between. The CDR3 extends over 13 amino acids. This CDR3 is CASSGTGSYGYTF. The CDR3 region has the DNA TGTGCCAGCAGTGGAACAGGGTCCTATGGCTACACCTTC.

This clone was detected a few times. The V and J genes are TRBV20-1 and TRBJ1-1, with a possible D match to TRBD1 (5 bases). The CDR3 is 11 amino acids. The ends were cut back, 6 bases at V and 5 bases at J, with 10 bases in the middle. Germline loops: CDR1 DFQATT, CDR2 SNEGSKA (reference sequence). CDR3 region: CSALRGTEAFF. The CDR3 coding sequence is TGCAGTGCCCTAAGGGGAACTGAAGCTTTCTTT.

V and J are TRBV6-6 and TRBJ2-7; 7 bases fit TRBD1. This CDR3 is 15 amino acids long. Trimming took 1 base from V and 6 from J; bases not matched to a gene: 9. The germline CDR1 and CDR2 sequences are MNHNY and SVGAGI (reference sequence). Written as DNA, the CDR3 is TGTGCCAGCAGTTACTTGAGGACAGGACCCCTCGAGCAGTACTTC. As protein: CASSYLRTGPLEQYF.

The chain has TRBV4-2 and TRBJ2-7; maybe TRBD2 (6 bases). V was shortened by 0 bases and J by 0 bases, with 12 bases between the two germline ends. The CDR3 runs 16 residues. Germline values: CDR1 LGHNA, CDR2 YNFKEQ. DNA for the CDR3: TGTGCCAGCAGCCAAGATTGGGCGGGGAGCTCCTACGAGCAGTACTTC. Its translation is CASSQDWAGSSYEQYF.

Only a few counts were recorded for this clone. The chain uses TRBV7-3 and TRBJ1-1, with D unclear. CDR1 is SGHTA and CDR2 is FQGTGA in the germline V gene. The CDR3 spans 13 residues. The ends were cut back, 5 bases at V and 3 bases at J, with 10 bases in the middle. The CDR3 DNA reads TGTGCCAGCAGCCGGGGAGAGTACACTGAAGCTTTCTTT. Translating gives CASSRGEYTEAFF.

This clone was recorded a few times. CDR3 nucleotides: TGCGCCAGCAGCCGTGCCTTGAGCGGGGGGGCCGAGACCCAGTACTTC. Translation gives CASSRALSGGAETQYF. V gene TRBV5-1 combines with J gene TRBJ2-5; 10 nucleotides agree with TRBD2. CDR3 length: 16 residues. V shed 4 bases and J 5 bases; nucleotides not matched to a gene: 11. Germline loops: CDR1 SGHRS, CDR2 YFSETQ.

Only a few counts were recorded for this clone. CDR3 nucleotide sequence: TGTGCCAGCAGCCAGGGACAGGGGGCGTGGGGAGGATCCTACGAGCAGTACTTC. This sequence encodes CASSQGQGAWGGSYEQYF. The chain couples TRBV5-6 to TRBJ2-7; 12 nucleotides match TRBD1. The CDR3 runs 18 residues. CDR1 and CDR2 from the germline V gene are SGHDT and YYEEEE. The junction had 12 bases not matched to a gene; V was cut back by 4 bases and J by 1 base.